This TCR beta chain comes out of a study of shared clonotypes between healthy human individuals. The overall study: Three plates were used per donor for CD4 naive, three for CD4 memory, two for CD8 naive and one for CD8 memory. Study conclusions and caveats: Estimated richness values were generally larger in naive subsets than in memory subsets. The researchers took only blood, and tissue repertoires probably look different.

Each subset's genomic DNA was shared equally among a number of immunoSEQ plates. Assay used: immunoSEQ multiplex PCR; TCRdb lists only in-frame clones, some missing. This sample has some 1,900,000 clones, with about 95% found just once. CDR3 length: 14 residues. V lost 7 bases and J lost 9, with 19 bases in between. The germline V gene has CDR1 SNHLY and CDR2 FYNNEI. Concerning this clone itself: Its target is unknown.

It was CD45RO-negative cells, positively selected for CCR7, that made up naive CD8 cells, with terminally differentiated effector memory CD45RA+ cells excluded. The sequencing sample was made of naive CD8+ T cells sorted from blood. The receptor was derived from a man between 18 and 35 years old in good health. The J gene is TRBJ2-4, the V gene TRBV2; the D gene is possibly TRBD2 (6 bases). The CDR3: CASIENLASVIQYF. CDR3 coding DNA: TGTGCCAGCATAGAGAACCTAGCGTCTGTCATTCAGTACTTC.